This record looks at one TCR beta chain sequence and its context. No antigen is known for it. The data derive from a study of Graves' ophthalmopathy and Graves' hyperthyroidism. General study points: Blood samples also showed most expanded thyroid clonotypes exceeding 0.001 frequency.

Investigators amplified TCR beta CDR3 regions from RNA transcripts. Second-round multiplex PCR came after a first-round RT-PCR that employed HTBI primers. TCRdb re-called the multiplex PCR reads with MiXCR, one entry per CDR3 protein. The profile covers a few hundred thousand distinct CDR3 sequences, with 15% appearing a single time and approximately 7% taken by the ten largest. The term stable hyperthyroidism indicated an absence of ophthalmopathy within 18 months of follow-up. Exclusion applied to patients with other autoimmune diseases, uncontrolled infections, pregnancy or lactation. Germline values: CDR1 MGHDK, CDR2 SYGVNS. The CDR3 covers 15 residues. V lost 8 bases and J lost 0, with 16 bases in between.

This TCR was recovered from a young woman with stable Graves' hyperthyroidism. The chain links TRBV25-1 to TRBJ1-2; possible D gene TRBD1, 5 bases. The sample was peripheral blood. This CDR3 is CASQGTRSTNYGYTF. CDR3 nucleotides: TGTGCCAGCCAAGGGACTCGGTCTACTAACTATGGCTACACCTTC.